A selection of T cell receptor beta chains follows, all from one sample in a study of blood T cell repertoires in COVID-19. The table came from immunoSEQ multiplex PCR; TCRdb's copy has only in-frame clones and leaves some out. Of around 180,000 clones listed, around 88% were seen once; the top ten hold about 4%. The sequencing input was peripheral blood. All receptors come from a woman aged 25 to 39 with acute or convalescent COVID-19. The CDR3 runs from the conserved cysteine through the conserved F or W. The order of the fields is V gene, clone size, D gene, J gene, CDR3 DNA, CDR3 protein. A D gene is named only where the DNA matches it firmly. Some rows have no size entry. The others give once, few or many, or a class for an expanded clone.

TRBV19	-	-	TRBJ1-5	TGTGCCAGCTCGCGACAGCTACCTAGCAATCAGCCCCAGCATTTT	CASSRQLPSNQPQHF
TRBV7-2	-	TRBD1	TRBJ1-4	TGTGCCAGCAGCCCGGACAGGGGGCGAACTAATGAAAAACTGTTTTTT	CASSPDRGRTNEKLFF
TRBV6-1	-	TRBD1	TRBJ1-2	TGTGCCAGCAGTGAAAATGGGGGGACAGGGTATGGCTACACCTTC	CASSENGGTGYGYTF
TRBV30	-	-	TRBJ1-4	TGTGCCTGGAGCCGCGCTCATAATGAAAAACTGTTTTTT	CAWSRAHNEKLFF
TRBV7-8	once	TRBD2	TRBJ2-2	TGTGCCAGCAGCCCCGGGCTGACTAGCGGGTCCGGGGAGCTGTTTTTT	CASSPGLTSGSGELFF
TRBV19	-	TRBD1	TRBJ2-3	TGTGCCAGTCAGGGGGCAAGTAGCACAGATACGCAGTATTTT	CASQGASSTDTQYF
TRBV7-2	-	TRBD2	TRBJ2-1	TGTGCCAGCAGCTTAGTGGCGGGAGGGCCGAGTGAGCAGTTCTTC	CASSLVAGGPSEQFF
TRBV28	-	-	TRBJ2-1	TGTGCCAGCAGTTTACGGGGATGGTCCTACAATGAGCAGTTCTTC	CASSLRGWSYNEQFF
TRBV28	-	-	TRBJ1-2	TGTGCCAGCAGGGGAGCTAACTATGGCTACACCTTC	CASRGANYGYTF
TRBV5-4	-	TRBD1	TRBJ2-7	TGTGCCAGCAGCTCAGAGGGACAGAGCTACGAGCAGTACTTC	CASSSEGQSYEQYF
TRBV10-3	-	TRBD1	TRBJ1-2	TGTGCCATCAGTGAATCGACAGGGGAGAATGGCTACACCTTC	CAISESTGENGYTF
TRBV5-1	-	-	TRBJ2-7	TGCGCCAGCAGCCAGACAGGAGGCCGTTACGAGCAGTACTTC	CASSQTGGRYEQYF
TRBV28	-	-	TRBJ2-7	TGTGCCAGCAGTTTAGAGCAAAGCGAGCAGTACTTC	CASSLEQSEQYF
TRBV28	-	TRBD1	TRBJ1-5	TGTGCCAGCAGTGGGAGAGGACAGGGAAATCAGCCCCAGCATTTT	CASSGRGQGNQPQHF
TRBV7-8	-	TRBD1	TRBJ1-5	TGTGCCAGCAGCACCCGGACAGGCCTCTTGTATTTT	CASSTRTGLLYF
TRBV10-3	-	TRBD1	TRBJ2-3	TGTGCCGCGAGCCCCGGGACAGCGCAGACGCAGTATTTT	CAASPGTAQTQYF
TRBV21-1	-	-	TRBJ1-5	TGTGCCAGCAGCATTAAGGACAGGGCCATCCAGCCCCAGCATTTT	CASSIKDRAIQPQHF
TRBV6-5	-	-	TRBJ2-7	TGTGCCAGCGCCGCGGGAAACTACGAGCAGTACTTC	CASAAGNYEQYF
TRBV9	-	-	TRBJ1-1	TGTGCCAGCAGCGTAGATCCTGTGAACACTGAAGCTTTCTTT	CASSVDPVNTEAFF
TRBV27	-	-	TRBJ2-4	TGTGCCAGCAGTCTCATTCCCGGTGGCATTCAGTACTTC	CASSLIPGGIQYF
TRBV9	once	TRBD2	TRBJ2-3	TGTGCCAGCAGCCCCCGGACTAGCGGGAGTTCAGATACGCAGTATTTT	CASSPRTSGSSDTQYF
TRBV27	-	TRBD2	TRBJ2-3	TGTGCCAGCAGTCAGGGGATAGCGGGAGTAGATACGCAGTATTTT	CASSQGIAGVDTQYF
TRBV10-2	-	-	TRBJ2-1	TGCGCCAGCAGTGAGTCGAACGCCGGTGAGCAGTTCTTC	CASSESNAGEQFF
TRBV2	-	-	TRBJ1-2	TGTGCCAGCGGTGGACGGGGGGCTGGCTACACCTTC	CASGGRGAGYTF
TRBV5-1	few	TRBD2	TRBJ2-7	TGCGCCAGCAGTTTGGGACCGGGACTATCCGTCTACGAGCAGTACTTC	CASSLGPGLSVYEQYF
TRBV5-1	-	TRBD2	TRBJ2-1	TGCGCCAGCAGCCTGACTAGCTGGGACGATGAGCAGTTCTTC	CASSLTSWDDEQFF
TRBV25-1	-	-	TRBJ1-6	TGTGCCAGCACCAAGACAGGAAACAATTCACCCCTCCACTTT	CASTKTGNNSPLHF
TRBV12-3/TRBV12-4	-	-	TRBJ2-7	TGTGCCAGCTCGACAGGCAACCTATACGAGCAGTACTTC	CASSTGNLYEQYF
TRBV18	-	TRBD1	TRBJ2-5	TGTGCCAGCTTCCCGACAGGGGCAGAGACCCAGTACTTC	CASFPTGAETQYF
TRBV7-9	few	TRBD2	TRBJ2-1	TGTGCCAGCAGCTTAAGCCTCGGACTAGCAGTCTACAATGAGCAGTTCTTC	CASSLSLGLAVYNEQFF
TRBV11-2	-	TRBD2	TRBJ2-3	TGTGCCAGCAGCTTAGACCCCTCCGGGACTAGTCCATATTTT	CASSLDPSGTSPYF
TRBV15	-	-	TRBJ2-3	TGTGCCACCAGCAGGCGGTCGGATACGCAGTATTTT	CATSRRSDTQYF
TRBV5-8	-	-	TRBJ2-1	TGTGCCAGCAGCTTGTTCTCGGGAGTAAGGGGCAATGAGCAGTTCTTC	CASSLFSGVRGNEQFF
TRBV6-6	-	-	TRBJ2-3	TGTGCCAGCAGTTTAGGGGGCACAGATACGCAGTATTTT	CASSLGGTDTQYF
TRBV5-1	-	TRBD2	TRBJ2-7	TGCGCCAGCAGCCCAGTCGGCGGACTAGCGGAGGGAGAGCAGTACTTC	CASSPVGGLAEGEQYF
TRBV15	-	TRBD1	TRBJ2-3	TGTGCCACCGCGGGACAGGGAACAGATACGCAGTATTTT	CATAGQGTDTQYF
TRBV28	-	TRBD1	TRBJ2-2	TGTGCCAGCAGCCTACAGGGGTCGGGAACCGGGGAGCTGTTTTTT	CASSLQGSGTGELFF
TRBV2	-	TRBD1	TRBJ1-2	TGTGCCAGCAGTCCAGTGGACAGGGGGCTTGGCTACACCTTC	CASSPVDRGLGYTF
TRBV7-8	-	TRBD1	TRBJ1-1	TGTGCCAGCCGATTACAGGGGTATATGAACACTGAAGCTTTCTTT	CASRLQGYMNTEAFF
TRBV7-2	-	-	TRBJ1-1	TGTGCCAGCAGCTCCCACGACGCGGGGAACACTGAAGCTTTCTTT	CASSSHDAGNTEAFF
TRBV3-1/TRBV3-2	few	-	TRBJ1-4	TGTGCCAGCAGCCTCCAAGCGGCAGAAAAACTGTTTTTT	CASSLQAAEKLFF
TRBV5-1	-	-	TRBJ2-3	TGCGCCAGCCGGGACACCCCGTCAGATACGCAGTATTTT	CASRDTPSDTQYF
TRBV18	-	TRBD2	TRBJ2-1	TGTGCCAGCTCACCATCAATGGGGGCTAGCGGGTCCAATGAGCAGTTCTTC	CASSPSMGASGSNEQFF
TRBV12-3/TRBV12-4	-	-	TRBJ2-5	TGTGCCAGCAGTTTACTTGGTGAGGCGACCCAGTACTTC	CASSLLGEATQYF
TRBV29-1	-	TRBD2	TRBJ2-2	TGCTCCACTCACGGGGGCCTAGCGGGCAGCACCGGGGAGCTGTTTTTT	CSTHGGLAGSTGELFF
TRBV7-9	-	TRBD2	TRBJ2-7	TGTGCCAGCAGCTTCGGGACTAGCGGTATTTACGAGCAGTACTTC	CASSFGTSGIYEQYF
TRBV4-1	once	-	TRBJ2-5	TGCGCCAGCAGCCAAGGAGGGGGGGGGCCTCAAGAGACCCAGTACTTC	CASSQGGGGPQETQYF
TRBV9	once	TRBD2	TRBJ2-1	TGTGCCAGCAGCGTAGGGGGCGGGAGGGCTGACAATGAGCAGTTCTTC	CASSVGGGRADNEQFF
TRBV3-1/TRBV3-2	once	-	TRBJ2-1	TGTGCCAGCAGCCAAAGCGATGAGCAGTTCTTC	CASSQSDEQFF
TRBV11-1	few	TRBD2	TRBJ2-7	TGTGCCAGCAGCTTAGGTAGCGGGGGCGTCTGGGAGCAGTACTTC	CASSLGSGGVWEQYF